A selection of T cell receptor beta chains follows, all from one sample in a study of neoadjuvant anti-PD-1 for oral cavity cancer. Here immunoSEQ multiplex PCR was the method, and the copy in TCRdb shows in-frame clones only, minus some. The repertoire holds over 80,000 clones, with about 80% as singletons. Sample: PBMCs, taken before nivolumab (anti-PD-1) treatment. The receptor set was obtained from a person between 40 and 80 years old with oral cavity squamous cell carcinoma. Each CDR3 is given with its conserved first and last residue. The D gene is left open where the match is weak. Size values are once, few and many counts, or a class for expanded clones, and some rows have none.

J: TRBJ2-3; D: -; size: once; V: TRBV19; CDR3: CASSIGGAPTDTQYF; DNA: TGTGCCAGTAGTATCGGGGGCGCCCCCACAGATACGCAGTATTTT
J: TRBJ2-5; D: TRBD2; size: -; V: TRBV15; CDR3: CATSVAGGQETQYF; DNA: TGTGCCACCAGCGTAGCGGGAGGGCAAGAGACCCAGTACTTC
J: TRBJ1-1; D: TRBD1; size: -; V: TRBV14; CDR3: CASRGTGEAFF; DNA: TGTGCCAGCAGGGGGACAGGGGAAGCTTTCTTT
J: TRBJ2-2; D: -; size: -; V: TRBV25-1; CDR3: CASKGWANTGELFF; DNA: TGTGCCAGCAAGGGTTGGGCCAACACCGGGGAGCTGTTTTTT
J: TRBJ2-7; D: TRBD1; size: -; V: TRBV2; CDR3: CASSERQGLRDEQYF; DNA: TGTGCCAGCAGTGAAAGACAGGGGCTCAGGGACGAGCAGTACTTC
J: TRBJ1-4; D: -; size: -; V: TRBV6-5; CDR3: CASSFGRNEKLFF; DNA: TGTGCCAGCAGTTTTGGGCGGAATGAAAAACTGTTTTTT
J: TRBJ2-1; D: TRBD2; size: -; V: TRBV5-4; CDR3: CASSQKAGGGNEQFF; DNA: TGTGCCAGCAGCCAAAAAGCGGGAGGGGGCAATGAGCAGTTCTTC
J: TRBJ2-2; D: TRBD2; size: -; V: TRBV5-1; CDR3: CASSYIAGEVAGELFF; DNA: TGCGCCAGCAGCTACATAGCGGGAGAAGTGGCCGGGGAGCTGTTTTTT
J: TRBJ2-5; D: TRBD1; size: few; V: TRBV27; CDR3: CASSPSRQGAREETQYF; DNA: TGTGCCAGCAGTCCCTCCCGACAGGGAGCAAGGGAGGAGACCCAGTACTTC
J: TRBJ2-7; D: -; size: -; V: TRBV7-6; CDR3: CASSLRDTTSYEQYF; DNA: TGTGCCAGCAGCCTCCGGGACACTACTTCCTACGAGCAGTACTTC
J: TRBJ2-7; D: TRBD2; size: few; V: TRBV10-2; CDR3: CASSDPGTVPGLAGVPSYEQYF; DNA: TGCGCCAGCAGTGATCCTGGGACGGTCCCGGGACTAGCGGGAGTGCCCTCCTACGAGCAGTACTTC
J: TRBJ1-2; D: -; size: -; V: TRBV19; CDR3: CASSTTGSTGRDGYTF; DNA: TGTGCCAGTAGTACGACAGGTTCGACGGGGCGGGATGGCTACACCTTC
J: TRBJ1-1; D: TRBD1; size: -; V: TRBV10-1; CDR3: CASSSQQGTIGTEAFF; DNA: TGCGCCAGCAGCTCCCAACAGGGGACGATCGGAACTGAAGCTTTCTTT
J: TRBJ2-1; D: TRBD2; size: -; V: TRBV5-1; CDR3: CASSLEVAGGSYNEQFF; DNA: TGCGCCAGCAGCTTGGAGGTAGCGGGAGGGTCCTACAATGAGCAGTTCTTC
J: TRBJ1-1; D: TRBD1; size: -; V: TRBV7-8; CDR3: CASSFLTGTGTEAFF; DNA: TGTGCCAGCAGCTTCCTCACCGGGACAGGCACTGAAGCTTTCTTT
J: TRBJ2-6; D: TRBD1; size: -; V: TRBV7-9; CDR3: CASSRTGAGANVLTF; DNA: TGTGCCAGCAGTCGTACAGGGGCAGGGGCCAACGTCCTGACTTTC
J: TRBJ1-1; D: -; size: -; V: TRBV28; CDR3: CASSLRTEAFF; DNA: TGTGCCAGCAGTTTGAGGACTGAAGCTTTCTTT
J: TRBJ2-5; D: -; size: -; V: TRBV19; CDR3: CATAHGTRGTQYF; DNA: TGTGCCACCGCTCACGGGACCCGAGGGACCCAGTACTTC
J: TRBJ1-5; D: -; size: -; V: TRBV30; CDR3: CAWNSQGEFNQPQHF; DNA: TGTGCCTGGAATTCACAGGGAGAGTTCAATCAGCCCCAGCATTTT
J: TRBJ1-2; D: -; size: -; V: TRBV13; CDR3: CASSLRMDSYGYTF; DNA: TGTGCCAGCAGCCTCCGTATGGACAGCTATGGCTACACCTTC
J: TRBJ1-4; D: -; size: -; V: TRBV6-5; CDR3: CASSYSEHNEKLFF; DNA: TGTGCCAGCAGTTACTCCGAACACAATGAAAAACTGTTTTTT
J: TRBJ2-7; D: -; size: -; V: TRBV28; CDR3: CASNTGVGRALDF; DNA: TGTGCCAGCAACACGGGGGTCGGCAGGGCGTTGGACTTC
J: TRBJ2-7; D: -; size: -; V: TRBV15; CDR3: CATSNLDRAPYEQYF; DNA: TGTGCCACCAGCAACCTCGACCGAGCCCCCTACGAGCAGTACTTC
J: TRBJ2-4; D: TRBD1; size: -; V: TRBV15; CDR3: CATSRVGTGGRDIQYF; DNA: TGTGCCACCAGCAGAGTTGGAACAGGGGGCAGGGACATTCAGTACTTC
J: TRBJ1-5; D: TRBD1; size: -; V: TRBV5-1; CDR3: CASSLGPGQGVQPQHF; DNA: TGCGCCAGCAGCTTGGGCCCAGGACAGGGGGTTCAGCCCCAGCATTTT
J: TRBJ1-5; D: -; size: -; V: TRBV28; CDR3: CASTRGGNQPQHF; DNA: TGTGCCAGCACCAGAGGAGGCAATCAGCCCCAGCATTTT
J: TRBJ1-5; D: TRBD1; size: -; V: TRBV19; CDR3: CASSGDRGRQNQPQHF; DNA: TGTGCCAGTAGTGGGGACAGGGGGAGACAAAATCAGCCCCAGCATTTT
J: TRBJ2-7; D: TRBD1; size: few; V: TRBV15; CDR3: CATSRDSNTGTGVYEQYF; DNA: TGTGCCACCAGCAGAGATTCAAACACCGGGACAGGGGTCTACGAGCAGTACTTC
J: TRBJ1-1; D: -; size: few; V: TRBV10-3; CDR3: CAISESRALNTEAFF; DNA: TGTGCCATCAGTGAGTCCCGCGCATTGAACACTGAAGCTTTCTTT
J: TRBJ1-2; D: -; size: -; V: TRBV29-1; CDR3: CSAAYGYTF; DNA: TGCAGCGCGGCATATGGCTACACCTTC
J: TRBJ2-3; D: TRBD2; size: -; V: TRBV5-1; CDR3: CASSLGEGTDTQYF; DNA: TGCGCCAGCAGCTTGGGGGAGGGGACAGATACGCAGTATTTT
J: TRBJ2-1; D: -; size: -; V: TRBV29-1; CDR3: CSVGVFDEQFF; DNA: TGCAGCGTAGGGGTTTTTGATGAGCAGTTCTTC
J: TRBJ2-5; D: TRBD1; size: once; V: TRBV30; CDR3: CAWSGGTGRGETQYF; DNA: TGTGCCTGGAGTGGTGGGACAGGGCGAGGGGAGACCCAGTACTTC
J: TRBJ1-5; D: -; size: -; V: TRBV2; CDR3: CASSNPTAQPQHF; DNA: TGTGCCAGCAGTAATCCGACAGCACAGCCCCAGCATTTT
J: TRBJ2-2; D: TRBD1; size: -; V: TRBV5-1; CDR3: CASSGTGEAGELFF; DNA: TGCGCCAGCTCCGGGACAGGGGAAGCCGGGGAGCTGTTTTTT
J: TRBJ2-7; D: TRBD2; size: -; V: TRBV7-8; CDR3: CASSREAGVSYEQYF; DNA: TGTGCCAGCAGCCGGGAAGCGGGAGTGAGTTACGAGCAGTACTTC
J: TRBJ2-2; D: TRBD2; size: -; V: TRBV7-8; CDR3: CASSPRGSGRRGNTGELFF; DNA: TGTGCCAGCAGCCCACGAGGTAGCGGGAGGAGAGGGAACACCGGGGAGCTGTTTTTT
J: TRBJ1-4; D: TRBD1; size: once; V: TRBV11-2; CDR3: CASSSGTGGQKLFF; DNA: TGTGCCAGCAGCTCCGGGACAGGGGGTCAAAAACTGTTTTTT
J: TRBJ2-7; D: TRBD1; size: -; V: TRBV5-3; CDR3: CARSAPPGTESYEQYF; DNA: TGTGCCAGAAGCGCGCCCCCCGGGACAGAAAGCTACGAGCAGTACTTC
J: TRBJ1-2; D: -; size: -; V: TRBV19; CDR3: CASSMWPEVRGGYTF; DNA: TGTGCCAGTAGTATGTGGCCTGAGGTTAGGGGTGGCTACACCTTC
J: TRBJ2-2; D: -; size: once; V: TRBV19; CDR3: CASSIGRSNTGELFF; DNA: TGTGCCAGTAGTATAGGCAGATCTAACACCGGGGAGCTGTTTTTT
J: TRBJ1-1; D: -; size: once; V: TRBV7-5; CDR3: CARSTTFRGGRHTEAFF; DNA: TGTGCCAGAAGCACCACATTTAGGGGGGGGAGGCACACTGAAGCTTTCTTT
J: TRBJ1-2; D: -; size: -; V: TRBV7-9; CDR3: CASSLIGGWNYGYTF; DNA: TGTGCCAGCAGCTTAATTGGCGGGTGGAACTATGGCTACACCTTC
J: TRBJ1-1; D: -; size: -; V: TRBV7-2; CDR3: CASTPGIGTEAFF; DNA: TGTGCCTCTACACCAGGGATCGGCACTGAAGCTTTCTTT
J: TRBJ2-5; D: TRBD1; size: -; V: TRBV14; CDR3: CASSYLTGGMETQYF; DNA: TGTGCCAGCAGCTATTTAACAGGGGGAATGGAGACCCAGTACTTC
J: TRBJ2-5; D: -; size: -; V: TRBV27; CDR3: CASSRGFQETQYF; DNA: TGTGCCAGTTCTCGAGGGTTCCAAGAGACCCAGTACTTC
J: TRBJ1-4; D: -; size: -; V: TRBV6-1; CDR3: CASSEGDPTTNEKLFF; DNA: TGTGCCAGCAGTGAGGGGGACCCAACAACTAATGAAAAACTGTTTTTT
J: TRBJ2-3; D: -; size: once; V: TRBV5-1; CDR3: CASSTGAVDTQYF; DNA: TGCGCCAGCAGCACTGGGGCGGTTGATACGCAGTATTTT
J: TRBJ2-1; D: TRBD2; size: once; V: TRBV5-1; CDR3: CASSSGLARTNEQFF; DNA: TGCGCCAGCAGCTCGGGACTAGCCAGAACAAATGAGCAGTTCTTC